The 18 T cell receptor beta chains below were found in one sample sequenced in a study of immune heterogeneity within non-small cell lung tumors. Template material for each sample was about 560 ng of bulk tumor genomic DNA. In surgery, several biopsies were collected from each primary tumor at widely spaced sites. Their non-small cell lung cancer was newly diagnosed and untreated, and the patients underwent curative surgery. Amplification of the TCR beta CDR3 was achieved through multiplex PCR with 32 V and 13 J primers. TCRdb processed the multiplex PCR reads anew with MiXCR; each CDR3 protein has one entry. The top ten clones hold about 9.4% of a sample with several thousand distinct CDR3 sequences, around a fifth of them seen once. Sequencing was carried out using lung tumor tissue. The source is a man aged 70 or older with non-small cell lung cancer.

The chain combines TRBV15 with TRBJ1-6, with a possible D match to TRBD1 (5 bases). Germline V CDR1 and CDR2: LNHNV, YYDKDF (reference sequence). Trimming cost V 1 base and J 0 bases, with 16 bases left between them. This CDR3 is built from 19 residues. This CDR3 is CATSRGGGWKSSYNSPLHF. CDR3 DNA sequence: TGTGCCACCAGCAGAGGGGGGGGATGGAAAAGCTCCTATAATTCACCCCTCCACTTT. Looking up the rest from reference TRBV15 and TRBJ1-6 gives the full variable domain: DAMVIQNPRYQVTQFGKPVTLSCSQTLNHNVMYWYQQKSSQAPKLLFHYYDKDFNNEADTPDNFQSRRPNTSFCFLDIRSPGLGDTAMYLCATSRGGGWKSSYNSPLHFGNGTRLTVT.

The genes are TRBV19 and TRBJ2-7; no clear D. V was pared by 3 bases and J by 2 bases, with 14 bases between. Germline V lookup: CDR1 LNHDA, CDR2 SQIVND (reference sequence). CDR3 size: 15 residues. This CDR3 is CASSILGGRTYEQYF. CDR3 nucleotides: TGTGCCAGTAGTATCTTAGGTGGACGGACCTACGAGCAGTACTTC.

V and J are TRBV20-1 and TRBJ2-1; possibly TRBD2 for D (6 bases). Looked up from germline, CDR1 is DFQATT and CDR2 is SNEGSKA (reference sequence). Between the trimmed V and J ends, which lost 6 bases and 3 bases, there was a span of 9 bases. The CDR3 runs 12 residues. CDR3 amino acids: CSAPTSYNEQFF. The DNA of the CDR3 is TGCAGTGCGCCGACTAGCTACAATGAGCAGTTCTTC.

This clonotype was seen a handful of times. V gene TRBV20-1 combines with J gene TRBJ2-3; TRBD2 matches at 10 bases. This CDR3 is 17 amino acids long. Germline values: CDR1 DFQATT, CDR2 SNEGSKA (reference sequence). Losses at the gene ends were 3 bases for V and 1 base for J; bases not matched to a gene: 10. CDR3 residues: CSASWLAGDGGTDTQYF. The DNA of the CDR3 is TGCAGTGCTAGTTGGCTAGCGGGAGATGGGGGCACAGATACGCAGTATTTT.

In this sample, this clonotype is medium-sized. The chain carries TRBV6-1 and TRBJ2-7; unclear D gene. Germline V gene lookup returns CDR1 MNHNS and CDR2 SASEGT. V lost 6 bases to trimming and J lost 6 bases, with 15 bases between them. The CDR3 is 13 residues long. In nucleotides, the CDR3 is TGTGCCAGCAGGTCGGGTGGATTGGGCGAGCAGTACTTC. It translates to CASRSGGLGEQYF.

Relative to its sample, this clonotype is medium-sized. The CDR3 here is CATKTAPRSGYGYTF. CDR3 nucleotides: TGTGCCACCAAAACCGCACCTCGCAGCGGATATGGCTACACCTTC. V is TRBV24-1 and J is TRBJ1-2; D is uncertain. This CDR3 comprises 15 residues. The V and J ends lost 8 bases and 5 bases respectively, with 20 bases between them. The germline gives CDR1 KGHDR, CDR2 SFDVKD.

The chain employs TRBV5-1 and TRBJ2-2, with 7 bases identical to TRBD2. The CDR3 extends over 15 amino acids. V was clipped by 1 base and J by 3 bases; unmatched bases: 3. Germline assignment: CDR1 SGHRS and CDR2 YFSETQ. CDR3 protein: CASSLLRGDTGELFF. CDR3 nucleotides: TGCGCCAGCAGCTTGCTTCGGGGGGACACCGGGGAGCTGTTTTTT.

V usage is TRBV10-3 and J usage is TRBJ1-1; perhaps TRBD1 as D (5 bases). V lost 5 bases, J lost 2 bases, and 9 bases lay in between. This CDR3 is 13 amino acids long. In germline, CDR1 is ENHRY, CDR2 SYGVKD. For the CDR3, the DNA is TGTGCCATCAGTCCGGGACCCAACACTGAAGCTTTCTTT. Translation: CAISPGPNTEAFF.

This chain uses TRBV7-2 with TRBJ2-5, with TRBD2 matching over 13 bases. The CDR3 covers 15 residues. The germline V gene encodes CDR1 SGHTA and CDR2 FQGNSA. Trimming at V came to 8 bases and at J to 5 bases, leaving 8 bases not matched to a gene. In DNA, the CDR3 is TGTGCCAGCCTAACTAGCGGGGGGGGCCGTGAGACCCAGTACTTC. This codes for CASLTSGGGRETQYF.

This clonotype has more than one count but fewer than ten. This sequence joins TRBV30 and TRBJ2-2; D tentatively fits TRBD1 or TRBD2 (5 bases each). The CDR3 length is 14 residues. Germline CDR1 is GTSNPN and CDR2 is SVGIG (reference sequence). The germline V and J ends were trimmed by 3 bases and 4 bases, with 12 bases remaining between them. The CDR3 DNA reads TGTGCCTGGAGATGGGGGACCGGCACCGGGGAGCTGTTTTTT. Its translation: CAWRWGTGTGELFF. Full variable domain (rest looked up from reference TRBV30 and TRBJ2-2): SQTIHQWPATLVQPVGSPLSLECTVEGTSNPNLYWYRQAAGRGLQLLFYSVGIGQISSEVPQNLSASRPQDRQFILSSKKLLLSDSGFYLCAWRWGTGTGELFFGEGSRLTVL.

By share, this clonotype counts as medium-sized (0.01 to 0.1%). The CDR3: CASSLGGFSPLHF. In DNA, the CDR3 is TGTGCCAGCAGTTTAGGGGGTTTTTCACCCCTCCACTTT. The rearrangement uses TRBV12-3 or TRBV12-4 and TRBJ1-6; D unclear. V was pared by 1 base and J by 9 bases, with 7 bases between. There are 13 residues in the CDR3.

This clonotype appeared many times. CDR3 in DNA: TGTGCCAGCTCACCTAGCGGGGGGGATGAGCAGTTCTTC. Translating gives CASSPSGGDEQFF. The chain joins TRBV18 to TRBJ2-1; 11 bases map to TRBD2. The CDR3 sequence is 13 residues long. Germline V gene lookup returns CDR1 KGHSH and CDR2 LQKENI. Trimming cost V 3 bases and J 8 bases; bases outside gene matches: 0. Looking up the rest from reference TRBV18 and TRBJ2-1 gives the full variable domain: NAGVMQNPRHLVRRRGQEARLRCSPMKGHSHVYWYRQLPEEGLKFMVYLQKENIIDESGMPKERFSAEFPKEGPSILRIQQVVRGDSAAYFCASSPSGGDEQFFGPGTRLTVL.

A note on this clonotype: This sequence may be a read error, since a much larger clone differs from it by one base. This chain links TRBV6-5 with TRBJ2-3, with 7 bases fitting TRBD2. CDR1 and CDR2 from the germline V gene are MNHEY and SVGAGI. CDR3 size: 17 residues. The DNA for the CDR3 is TGTTCCACCCCCTTGCGGTGCGCGGGAGATGGCACAGATACGCAGTATTTT. It translates to CSTPLRCAGDGTDTQYF.

Within the sample, this clonotype is medium-sized. The chain employs TRBV5-5 and TRBJ1-6; 8 bases are a match to TRBD1. Losses at the gene ends were 6 bases for V and 11 bases for J; bases not matched to a gene: 13. The CDR3 is made up of 15 amino acids. Germline V CDR1 and CDR2: SGHKS, YYEKEE (reference sequence). DNA for the CDR3: TGTGCCAGCACCTTATCAGGGACAGGATTGACACCCCTCCACTTT. Protein product: CASTLSGTGLTPLHF.

This clonotype has at least ten counts. CDR3 region: CASSAYHLTGGGNEQFF. The CDR3, as DNA: TGTGCCAGCAGCGCCTACCACCTAACAGGGGGAGGCAATGAGCAGTTCTTC. This chain joins TRBV9 and TRBJ2-1, with 8 bases that match TRBD1. The J segment lost 6 bases and the V segment lost 3 bases, leaving 14 bases of the junction unmatched. Germline-derived CDR1 and CDR2 are SGDLS and YYNGEE. The CDR3 runs to 17 residues.

In its sample, this clonotype ranks as medium-sized (0.01 to 0.1%). The chain carries TRBV15 and TRBJ1-1, with no clear D. The germline gives CDR1 LNHNV, CDR2 YYDKDF (reference sequence). Trimming took 0 bases from V and 0 from J, leaving 11 bases between them. The CDR3 has 16 amino acids. The CDR3: CATSRESDGMNTEAFF. The CDR3 DNA reads as TGTGCCACCAGCAGAGAAAGCGACGGAATGAACACTGAAGCTTTCTTT.

By share, this clonotype counts as medium-sized. The rearrangement links TRBV28 to TRBJ1-4; D gene ambiguous. The V gene lost 2 bases and the J gene lost 10 bases, with 8 bases spanning the gap. Germline loops: CDR1 MDHEN, CDR2 SYDVKM. The CDR3 is 12 amino acids. The CDR3 here is CASSLSAGKLFF. CDR3 in DNA: TGTGCCAGCAGTTTAAGCGCGGGAAAACTGTTTTTT. The full variable domain, completed using reference TRBV28 and TRBJ1-4, is DVKVTQSSRYLVKRTGEKVFLECVQDMDHENMFWYRQDPGLGLRLIYFSYDVKMKEKGDIPEGYSVSREKKERFSLILESASTNQTSMYLCASSLSAGKLFFGSGTQLSVL.

Sample share makes this clonotype medium-sized. The chain uses TRBV20-1 and TRBJ1-1; D call uncertain. The ends were cut back, 3 bases at V and 1 base at J, with 12 bases in the middle. The CDR3 spans 14 residues. Germline V CDR1 and CDR2: DFQATT, SNEGSKA (reference sequence). CDR3 protein: CSARESDENTEAFF. The CDR3 DNA reads as TGCAGTGCTAGGGAATCTGATGAGAACACTGAAGCTTTCTTT.